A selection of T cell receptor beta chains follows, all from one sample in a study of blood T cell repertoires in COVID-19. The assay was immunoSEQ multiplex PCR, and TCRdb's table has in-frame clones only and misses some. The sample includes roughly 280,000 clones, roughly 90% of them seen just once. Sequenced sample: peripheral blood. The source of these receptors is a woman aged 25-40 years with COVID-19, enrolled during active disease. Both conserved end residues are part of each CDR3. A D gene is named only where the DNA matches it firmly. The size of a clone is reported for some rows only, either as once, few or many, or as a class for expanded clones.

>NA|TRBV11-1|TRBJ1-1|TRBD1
TGTGCCAGCAGCTACCAGGGGGGTGGCACTGAAGCTTTCTTT
CASSYQGGGTEAFF
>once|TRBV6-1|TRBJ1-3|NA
TGTGCCAGCAGTGCTTCCATACAGGGCTCTGGAAACACCATATATTTT
CASSASIQGSGNTIYF
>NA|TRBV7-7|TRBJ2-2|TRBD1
TGTGCTAGCAGCCCCGCACAGGGGGCAATCGGGGAGCTGTTTTTT
CASSPAQGAIGELFF
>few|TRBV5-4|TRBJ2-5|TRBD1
TGTGCCAGCAGCTTGGGACAGGGGTATGAGACCCAGTACTTC
CASSLGQGYETQYF
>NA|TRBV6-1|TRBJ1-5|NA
TGTGCCAGCAGTGAAGGGGCAGGGCTAAATCAGCCCCAGCATTTT
CASSEGAGLNQPQHF
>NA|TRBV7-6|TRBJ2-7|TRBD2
TGTGCCAGCAGCCCCACCTCGACTAGCGGAGAGGTAGGGCAGTACTTC
CASSPTSTSGEVGQYF
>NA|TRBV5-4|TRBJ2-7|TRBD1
TGTGCCAGCAGCTTCAGTCCGACAGGGGCCTACGAGCAGTACTTC
CASSFSPTGAYEQYF
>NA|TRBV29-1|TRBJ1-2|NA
TGCAGCGTTGGGGGGGGAACGACAGATGGCTACACCTTC
CSVGGGTTDGYTF
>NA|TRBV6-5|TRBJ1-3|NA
TGTGCCAGCACCCCGGCGGGGGGCTCTGGAAACACCATATATTTT
CASTPAGGSGNTIYF
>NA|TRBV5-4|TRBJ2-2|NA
TGTGCCAGCAGCTTAGCTAACACCGGGGAGCTGTTTTTT
CASSLANTGELFF